This T cell receptor beta chain was recorded in a study of OX40 agonist ivuxolimab in advanced cancers. Study in general: Partial responses were achieved by three patients, of whom one had hepatocellular carcinoma and two had cutaneous melanoma.

Findings and limits, study-wide: CD4+ and CD8+ blood T cells expanded clonally by week 6 at 0.1 to 3.0 mg/kg.

The CDR3 runs to 13 residues. The V gene lost 2 bases and the J gene lost 7 bases, with 11 bases spanning the gap. Germline V gene lookup returns CDR1 MNHEY and CDR2 SVGAGI. Assay used: immunoSEQ multiplex PCR; TCRdb lists only in-frame clones, some missing. In the table there are roughly 55,000 clones, approximately 80% of which are singletons. To note about this clone: Its target is not known.

Sequencing was performed on CD4+ or CD8+ T cells sorted from blood, taken in a trial of the OX40 agonist ivuxolimab. The J gene is TRBJ1-2, the V gene TRBV6-5; no clear D gene. This TCR was recovered from an adult with an advanced solid tumor such as melanoma, head and neck, liver or kidney cancer. CDR3 loop: CASSYGNYFGYTF. The CDR3 DNA sequence: TGTGCCAGCAGTTACGGCAATTACTTTGGCTACACCTTC.